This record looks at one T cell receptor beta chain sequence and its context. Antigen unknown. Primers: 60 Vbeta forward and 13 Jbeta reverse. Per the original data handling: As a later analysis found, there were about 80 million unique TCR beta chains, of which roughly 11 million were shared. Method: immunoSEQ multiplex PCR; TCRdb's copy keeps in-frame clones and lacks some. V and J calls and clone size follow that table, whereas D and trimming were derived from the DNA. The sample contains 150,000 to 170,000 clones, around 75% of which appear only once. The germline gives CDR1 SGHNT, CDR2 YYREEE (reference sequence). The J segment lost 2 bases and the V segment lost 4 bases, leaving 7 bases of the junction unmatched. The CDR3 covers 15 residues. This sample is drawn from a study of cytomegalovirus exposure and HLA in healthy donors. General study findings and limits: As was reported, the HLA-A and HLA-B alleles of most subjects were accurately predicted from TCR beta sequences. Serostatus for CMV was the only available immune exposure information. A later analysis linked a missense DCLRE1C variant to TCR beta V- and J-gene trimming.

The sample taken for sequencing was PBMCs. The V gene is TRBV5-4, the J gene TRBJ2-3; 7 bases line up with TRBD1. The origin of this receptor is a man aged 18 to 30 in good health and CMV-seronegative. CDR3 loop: CASSTDRDHTDTQYF. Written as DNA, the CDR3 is TGTGCCAGCAGCACTGACAGGGACCACACAGATACGCAGTATTTT.